This TCR beta chain derives from a study of CD8+ T cells in alopecia areata. On this clone: Other nucleotide sequences from this sample produce the same CDR3.

RNA was isolated and reverse transcribed to cDNA, the sequencing template. The repertoire was sequenced with immunoSEQ multiplex PCR; TCRdb's copy has only in-frame clones and lacks some. In the table there are under 250,000 clones, approximately 65% of which are singletons. This CDR3 has 12 amino acids. Germline V gives CDR1 SQVTM, CDR2 ANQGSEA. V shed 5 bases and J 1 base; nucleotides not matched to a gene: 1. Treatment described: oral pan-JAK inhibitor, 5-10 mg twice daily. This TCR was sampled from a human donor with alopecia areata. The source material was CD4+ T cells sorted from blood, sampled at week 44, from a patient treated with tofacitinib. The rearrangement uses TRBV29-1 and TRBJ1-1; 7 nucleotides agree with TRBD1. The CDR3 coding sequence is TGCAGCGTTCGACAGGGGAACACTGAAGCTTTCTTT. Encoded protein: CSVRQGNTEAFF.